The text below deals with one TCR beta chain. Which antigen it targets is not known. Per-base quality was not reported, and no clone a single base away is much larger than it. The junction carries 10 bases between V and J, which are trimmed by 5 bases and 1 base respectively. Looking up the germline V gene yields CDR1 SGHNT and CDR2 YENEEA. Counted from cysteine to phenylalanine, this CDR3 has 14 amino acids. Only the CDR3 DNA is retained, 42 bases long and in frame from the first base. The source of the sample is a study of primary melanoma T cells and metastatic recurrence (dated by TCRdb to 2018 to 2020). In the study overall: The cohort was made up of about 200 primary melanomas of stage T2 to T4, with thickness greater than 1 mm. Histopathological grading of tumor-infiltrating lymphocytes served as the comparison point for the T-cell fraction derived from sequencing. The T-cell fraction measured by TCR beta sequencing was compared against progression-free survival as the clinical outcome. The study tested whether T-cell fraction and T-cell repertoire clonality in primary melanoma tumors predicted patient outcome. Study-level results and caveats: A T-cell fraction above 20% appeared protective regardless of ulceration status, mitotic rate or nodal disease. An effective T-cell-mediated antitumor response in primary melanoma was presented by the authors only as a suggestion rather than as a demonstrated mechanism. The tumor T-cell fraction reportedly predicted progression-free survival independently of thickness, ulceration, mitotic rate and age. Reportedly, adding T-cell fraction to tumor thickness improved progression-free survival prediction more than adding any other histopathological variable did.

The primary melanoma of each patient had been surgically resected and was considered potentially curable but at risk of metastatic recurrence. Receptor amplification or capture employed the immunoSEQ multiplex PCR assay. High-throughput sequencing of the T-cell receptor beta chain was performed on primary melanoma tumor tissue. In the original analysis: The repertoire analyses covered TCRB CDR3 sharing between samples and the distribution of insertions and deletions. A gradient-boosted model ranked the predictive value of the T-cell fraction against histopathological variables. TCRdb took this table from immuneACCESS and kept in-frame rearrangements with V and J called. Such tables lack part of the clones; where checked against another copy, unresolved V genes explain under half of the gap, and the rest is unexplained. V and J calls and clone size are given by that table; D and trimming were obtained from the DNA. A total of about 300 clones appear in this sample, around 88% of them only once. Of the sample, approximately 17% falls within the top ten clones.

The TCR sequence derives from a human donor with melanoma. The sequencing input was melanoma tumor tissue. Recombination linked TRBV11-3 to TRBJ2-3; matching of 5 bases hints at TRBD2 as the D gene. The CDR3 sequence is CASSGVARTDTQYF. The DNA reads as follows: TGTGCCAGCAGCGGGGTAGCGCGCACAGATACGCAGTATTTT.